A selection of T cell receptor beta chains follows, all from one sample in a study of T cells in Graves' hyperthyroidism and ophthalmopathy. In TCRdb, the multiplex PCR reads were re-called with MiXCR into one record per CDR3 protein. The table lists 700,000 to 850,000 distinct CDR3 sequences, about 35% of them singletons, with around 32% in the top ten. Material for sequencing was blood. These receptors were collected from a woman aged 40 to 50 with Graves' hyperthyroidism. Each CDR3 is given with its conserved first and last residue. A D gene is named only where the DNA matches it firmly. Rows may omit the clone size; those that give it use once, few, many or a size class.

abundance,len,j_gene,d_gene,v_gene,CDR3nt,CDR3aa
NA,15,TRBJ1-2,NA,TRBV28,TGTGCCAGCAGTTTAATAGTGGCACAGGGAGGAGGCTACACCTTC,CASSLIVAQGGGYTF
NA,13,TRBJ1-5,NA,TRBV6-6,TGTGCTAGCAGTCGAAGGGATACGCAGCCCCAGCATTTT,CASSRRDTQPQHF
many,15,TRBJ1-5,NA,TRBV10-3,TGTGCCATCAGTGAACCCCTGGACGGGACGTCGGCCCAGCATTTT,CAISEPLDGTSAQHF
once,14,TRBJ2-3,TRBD2,TRBV7-2,TGTGCCAGCACACCTAGCGGAATCACAGATACGCAGTATTTT,CASTPSGITDTQYF
many,12,TRBJ2-7,NA,TRBV12-5,TGTGCTAGTGGTTTGTCCGTTCGTGAGCAGTACTTC,CASGLSVREQYF
NA,16,TRBJ2-2,NA,TRBV7-9,TGTGCCAGCAGCTTGGGGACATCGATCAACACCGGGGAGCTGTTTTTT,CASSLGTSINTGELFF
few,14,TRBJ1-1,NA,TRBV6-5,TGTGCCAGCAGTTACCGGGCAGATTCCACTGAAGCTTTCTTT,CASSYRADSTEAFF
few,14,TRBJ1-2,NA,TRBV4-2,TGTGCCAGCAGCCAAGAGGTCAGCTCCTATGGCTACACCTTC,CASSQEVSSYGYTF
many,17,TRBJ2-5,NA,TRBV7-2,TGTGCCAGCAGCTCCATCCTCCGTCTAAGTCCAATTGAGACCCAGTACTTC,CASSSILRLSPIETQYF
NA,13,TRBJ1-1,NA,TRBV25-1,TGTGCCAGCTCACAGTCAGGGCTCACTGAAGCTTTCTTT,CASSQSGLTEAFF
many,12,TRBJ1-2,TRBD1,TRBV6-5,TGCGCCAGCAGCCGGACAGGGGGCGGCTACACCTTC,CASSRTGGGYTF
NA,14,TRBJ1-1,NA,TRBV20-1,TGCAGTGCTAGAATCGAATTGGGGAACACTGAAACTTTCTTT,CSARIELGNTETFF
few,14,TRBJ1-2,NA,TRBV7-8,TGTGCCAGCAGCTTAGAGGGGTGGGGTGAAGGCTACACCTTC,CASSLEGWGEGYTF
few,16,TRBJ1-1,NA,TRBV6-1,TGTGCCAGCAATCCAGAAGGGGAGGTATGGAGGGCTGAAGCTTTCTTT,CASNPEGEVWRAEAFF
few,14,TRBJ1-2,NA,TRBV6-1,TGTGCCAGCACCTCTGAGTCTCTTAACTATGGCTACACCTTC,CASTSESLNYGYTF
NA,14,TRBJ2-2,TRBD2,TRBV10-3,TGTGCCACCGACCGGGGGGTTAACACCGGGGAGCTGTTTTTT,CATDRGVNTGELFF
NA,17,TRBJ2-5,NA,TRBV10-3,TGTGCCATCGGTGCCGGGTTCATTACGGGGGAGGAAGAGACCCAGTACTTC,CAIGAGFITGEEETQYF
NA,20,TRBJ1-5,NA,TRBV5-6,TGTGCCAGCAACCAGAGAAACAGGGTAATTGCGCGGGACTGCAATCAGCCCCAGCATTTT,CASNQRNRVIARDCNQPQHF
few,14,TRBJ1-5,NA,TRBV7-9,TGTGCCAGCAGCCAACAGTTAGGGTACCAGCCCCAGCATTTT,CASSQQLGYQPQHF
few,16,TRBJ2-2,TRBD2,TRBV20-1,TGCAGTGCTAGAGGCGGACTAGCGGGAAACACCGGGGAGCTGTTTTTT,CSARGGLAGNTGELFF
many,13,TRBJ1-2,NA,TRBV6-5,TGTGCCAGCAGTGGGGGAGAGTTTTATGGCTACACCTTC,CASSGGEFYGYTF
NA,13,TRBJ1-1,TRBD1,TRBV27,TGTGCCACCCTCCGACAGGGTTTCACTGAAGCTTTCTTT,CATLRQGFTEAFF
NA,16,TRBJ2-7,TRBD1,TRBV20-1,TGCAGTGCTAGAGATGGACACCGGGACAGCGGCTACGAGCAGTACTTC,CSARDGHRDSGYEQYF
NA,15,TRBJ2-2,TRBD2,TRBV19,TGTGCCAGCACGGACAGCGGGGGGGCCGCCGGGGAGCTGTTTTTT,CASTDSGGAAGELFF
many,14,TRBJ1-2,NA,TRBV7-8,TGTGCCAGCAGCTGGGGCCGGTCGTCCTATGGCTACACCTTC,CASSWGRSSYGYTF
many,14,TRBJ1-2,NA,TRBV24-1,TGTGCCACCAGCCCCGGGGACCGAGGCCGGGGCTACACCTTC,CATSPGDRGRGYTF
NA,15,TRBJ2-3,TRBD1,TRBV2,TGTGCCAGCAGTGGTCGGACAGGGGGCACAGATACGCAGTATTTT,CASSGRTGGTDTQYF
NA,16,TRBJ1-6,NA,TRBV7-9,TGTGCCAGCAGCTCGGGACGTTGGACACGGAAAGCTGCCCTCCACTTT,CASSSGRWTRKAALHF
few,16,TRBJ2-5,TRBD2,TRBV6-5,TGTGCCAGCAGTTCAGTTAGCGGGGGGGCCCGGGAGACCCAGTACTTC,CASSSVSGGARETQYF
many,12,TRBJ1-2,NA,TRBV10-2,TGCGCCAGCAGCGAACAGGGAGGGGGCTACACCTTC,CASSEQGGGYTF
many,14,TRBJ2-2,TRBD2,TRBV29-1,TGCAGCGTACTCGAGGGCGGGGGCACCGGGGAGCTGTTTTTT,CSVLEGGGTGELFF
few,16,TRBJ1-1,NA,TRBV4-3,TGCGCCAGCAGCCAAGGGCCGGGATGGAGGAACACTGAAGCTTTCTTT,CASSQGPGWRNTEAFF
NA,13,TRBJ1-5,NA,TRBV2,TGTGCCACCCAAGGGGAGGGCAATCAGCCCCAGCATTTT,CATQGEGNQPQHF
NA,13,TRBJ2-7,NA,TRBV20-1,TGCAGTGCCCAGGGAATAGACTCCTACGAGCAGTACTTC,CSAQGIDSYEQYF
NA,15,TRBJ1-1,NA,TRBV6-5,TGTGCCAGCAGTTACCCGCCAGGATGGTACACTGAAGCTTTCTTT,CASSYPPGWYTEAFF
many,12,TRBJ2-7,NA,TRBV2,TGTGCCAGCAGTGAAGCGGGGTACGAGCAGTACTTC,CASSEAGYEQYF
many,14,TRBJ2-7,TRBD2,TRBV6-5,TGTGCCAGCAGTTTCGGCCTAGCGGGAGGCGAGCAGTACTTC,CASSFGLAGGEQYF
NA,15,TRBJ1-6,NA,TRBV7-9,TGTGCCGGCAGCCAAGCGCCGGGGAGAGGATCACCCCTCCACTTT,CAGSQAPGRGSPLHF
NA,14,TRBJ2-7,NA,TRBV20-1,TGCAGTGCCTCCTGGCGGAGGGGGAAGGACGAGCAGTACTTC,CSASWRRGKDEQYF
many,14,TRBJ2-7,TRBD2,TRBV20-1,TGCAGTGCTAGAGATGGGAGAGCGGGGTACGAGCAGTACTTC,CSARDGRAGYEQYF